Given below is one T cell receptor (beta chain) in context. Its antigen is as yet unknown. An Oncomine TCR Beta short-read assay was used to sequence the DNA from cultured CD4+ T cells. TCRdb fed the PCR reads into MiXCR, producing one record per CDR3 protein. Of about 5,100 distinct CDR3 sequences listed, around 50% were seen once; the top ten hold roughly 36%. These data are taken from a study of vaccination and CD4 T cells after COVID-19. Study-level background: The study drew post-COVID samples a median around 100 days after diagnosis (range 35 to 161).

There are 13 residues in the CDR3. CDR1 and CDR2 (germline): DFQATT, SNEGSKA (reference sequence). V lost 3 bases and J lost 5, with 14 bases in between. Specified treatment: approximately 9-day PBMC culture with coronavirus spike peptide pools or control peptides (ViraFEST assay). General study results and limits: Median SARS-CoV-2-reactive clonotype numbers rose nonsignificantly, 21 to 38.

Sequencing was done on a sample of CD4+ T cells from blood, cultured in vitro. The TCR comes from a human donor who had recovered from COVID-19. The chain links TRBV20-1 to TRBJ2-7, with D perhaps matching TRBD1 (6 bases). In nucleotides, the CDR3 is TGCAGTGCTAGTGGGCTTGGGGGCAACGAGCAGTACTTC. It codes for CSASGLGGNEQYF.